This T cell receptor beta chain was obtained from a study of blood T cells in healthy people across ages. Study observations and caveats: CMV infection status of these donors was not known.

This clonotype was seen only a few times. Antigen unknown. Primers used in a second PCR of roughly 6 to 11 cycles were a sample-barcoded 5' primer and a J-beta primer mix. MiXCR, applied by TCRdb to the 5' RACE reads, yields one record per CDR3 protein. Of more than 1,400,000 distinct CDR3 sequences in the sample, approximately 38% were seen once. This CDR3 region has 14 residues. The germline V and J ends were trimmed by 6 bases and 4 bases, with 15 bases remaining between them. The V gene's germline CDR1 is MNHNS and CDR2 SASEGT. Material for sequencing was blood. This chain links TRBV6-1 with TRBJ1-2; TRBD1 might be the D (6 bases). The TCR sequence derives from a woman between 18 and 29 years old in good health. The CDR3 is CASRGGTYSYGYTF. The DNA of the CDR3 is TGTGCCAGCAGAGGCGGGACATATAGCTATGGCTACACCTTC.